The present entry profiles one T cell receptor beta chain with its context. Under the authors' procedure: Amplified reference gene primers provided the basis for estimating nucleated cell counts. Clones were read by immunoSEQ multiplex PCR, and TCRdb kept only the in-frame ones, dropping some. The DNA was the basis for D and trimming; V, J and clone size are from that table. Of around 210,000 clones in the sample, around 85% were seen once. Losses at the gene ends were 6 bases for V and 2 bases for J; bases not matched to a gene: 7. The CDR3 has 16 amino acids. Germline-derived CDR1 and CDR2 are MGHDK and SYGVNS. These data come from a study of blood T cell repertoires in COVID-19. Study information: The origin of the acute and convalescent COVID-19 samples was the United States, Italy and Spain. T cells, B-cell-depleted T cells, or PBMCs supplied cDNA or gDNA.

The J gene is TRBJ2-3, the V gene TRBV25-1, with TRBD2 matching over 11 bases. Sequenced material: peripheral blood. The TCR comes from a woman in her 70s with acute or convalescent COVID-19. The CDR3 nucleotides are TGTGCCAGCAGCGCTGGGACTAGCGGATACACAGATACGCAGTATTTT. Translating gives CASSAGTSGYTDTQYF.